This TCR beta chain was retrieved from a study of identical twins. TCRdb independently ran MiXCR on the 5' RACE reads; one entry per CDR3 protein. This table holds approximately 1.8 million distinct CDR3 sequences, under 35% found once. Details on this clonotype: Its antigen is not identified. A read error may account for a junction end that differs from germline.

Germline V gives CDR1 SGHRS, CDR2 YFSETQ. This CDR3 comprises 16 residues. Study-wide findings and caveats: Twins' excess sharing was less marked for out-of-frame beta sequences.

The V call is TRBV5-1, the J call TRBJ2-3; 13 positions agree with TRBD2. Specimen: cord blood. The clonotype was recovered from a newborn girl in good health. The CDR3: CAGSSGTSGDVDTQYF. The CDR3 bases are TGCGCCGGCAGCTCCGGGACTAGCGGGGACGTGGATACGCAGTATTTT.